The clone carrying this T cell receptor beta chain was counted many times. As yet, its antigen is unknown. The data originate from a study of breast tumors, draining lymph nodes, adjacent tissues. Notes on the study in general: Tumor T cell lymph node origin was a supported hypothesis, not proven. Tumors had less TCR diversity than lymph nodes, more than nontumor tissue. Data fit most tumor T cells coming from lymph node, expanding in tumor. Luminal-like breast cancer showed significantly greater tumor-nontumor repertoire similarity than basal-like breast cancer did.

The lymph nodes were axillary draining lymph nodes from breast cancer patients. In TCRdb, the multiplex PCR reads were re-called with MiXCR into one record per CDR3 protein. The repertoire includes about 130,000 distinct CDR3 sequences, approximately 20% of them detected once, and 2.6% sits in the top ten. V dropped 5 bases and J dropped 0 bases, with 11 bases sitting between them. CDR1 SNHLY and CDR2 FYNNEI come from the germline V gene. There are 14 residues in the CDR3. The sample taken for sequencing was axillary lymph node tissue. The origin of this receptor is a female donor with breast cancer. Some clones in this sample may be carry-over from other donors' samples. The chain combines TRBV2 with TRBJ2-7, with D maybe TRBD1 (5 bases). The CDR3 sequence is CASSSDSLSYEQYF. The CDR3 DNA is TGTGCCAGCAGTTCCGACAGCCTCTCCTACGAGCAGTACTTC. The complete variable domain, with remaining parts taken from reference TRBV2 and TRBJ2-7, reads EPEVTQTPSHQVTQMGQEVILRCVPISNHLYFYWYRQILGQKVEFLVSFYNNEISEKSEIFDDQFSVERPDGSNFTLKIRSTKLEDSAMYFCASSSDSLSYEQYFGPGTRLTVT.